One and the same sample provided the 24 T cell receptor beta chains below, sequenced in a study of shared clonotypes between healthy human individuals. The naive CD8 fraction comprised CD45RO-negative cells positively selected for CCR7 and excluded terminally differentiated effector memory CD45RA+ cells. Measured with immunoSEQ multiplex PCR; TCRdb has only the in-frame clones, and not every one. The sample has about 2.1 million clones; over 85% are singletons. Sequenced: naive CD8+ T cells from PBMCs. These receptors were taken from a young man in good health. Some clones in this sample may be carry-over from other donors' samples.

This chain joins TRBV6-1 and TRBJ2-5; tentatively, D is TRBD1 or TRBD2 (5 bases each). Trimming pared 1 base from V and 5 bases from J, leaving 14 bases between. The CDR3 sequence is 15 residues long. Germline assignment: CDR1 MNHNS and CDR2 SASEGT. The chain's CDR3 is CASSEGGAWRETQYF. In DNA form, the CDR3 reads TGTGCCAGCAGTGAAGGTGGGGCCTGGAGGGAGACCCAGTACTTC.

This chain links TRBV4-3 with TRBJ2-5; D perhaps matches TRBD2 (6 bases). In germline, CDR1 is LGHNA, CDR2 YSLEER. The CDR3 runs to 16 residues. V dropped 1 base and J dropped 3 bases, with 15 bases sitting between them. The CDR3 here is CASSQGSRGWEETQYF. The CDR3 coding sequence is TGCGCCAGCAGCCAAGGGTCCCGGGGGTGGGAAGAGACCCAGTACTTC.

The chain employs TRBV18 and TRBJ2-7; TRBD1 agrees at 8 bases. V was clipped by 4 bases and J by 2 bases; unmatched bases: 4. CDR3 length equals 14 residues. CDR1 and CDR2 from the germline V gene are KGHSH and LQKENI. The CDR3 loop is CASSLGTGAYEQYF. In DNA, the CDR3 is TGTGCCAGCTCACTCGGGACAGGCGCCTACGAGCAGTACTTC.

The rearrangement links TRBV9 to TRBJ1-3; D uncertain. CDR3 size: 17 residues. Trimming stripped 2 bases from V and 0 bases from J, with 15 bases between. Germline V gives CDR1 SGDLS, CDR2 YYNGEE. Written as DNA, the CDR3 is TGTGCCAGCAGCGTGGTAGGCAGCCTAGACTCTGGAAACACCATATATTTT. Translation: CASSVVGSLDSGNTIYF.

This clone was detected only once. The rearrangement links TRBV9 to TRBJ1-4, with D maybe TRBD1 (5 bases). Germline-derived CDR1 and CDR2 are SGDLS and YYNGEE. V gave up 1 base and J gave up 3 bases, with 22 bases separating them. CDR3 length: 19 residues. CDR3 coding DNA: TGTGCCAGCAGCGTACGATTGACAGATTTCACGGTTCCTAATGAAAAACTGTTTTTT. Protein product: CASSVRLTDFTVPNEKLFF. The full variable domain, its missing parts supplied by reference TRBV9 and TRBJ1-4, is DSGVTQTPKHLITATGQRVTLRCSPRSGDLSVYWYQQSLDQGLQFLIQYYNGEERAKGNILERFSAQQFPDLHSELNLSSLELGDSALYFCASSVRLTDFTVPNEKLFFGSGTQLSVL.

This chain connects TRBV7-9 to TRBJ2-7, with 9 nucleotides matching TRBD2. The CDR3 extends over 14 amino acids. Germline CDR1 and CDR2: SEHNR and FQNEAQ (reference sequence). V lost 1 base to trimming and J lost 3 bases; unmatched junction nucleotides: 1. In nucleotides, the CDR3 is TGTGCCAGCAGCTTAGAACTAGCGGGCTACGAGCAGTACTTC. Its protein product is CASSLELAGYEQYF. The variable domain in full, with the rest retrieved from reference TRBV7-9 and TRBJ2-7, is DTGVSQNPRHKITKRGQNVTFRCDPISEHNRLYWYRQTLGQGPEFLTYFQNEAQLEKSRLLSDRFSAERPKGSFSTLEIQRTEQGDSAMYLCASSLELAGYEQYFGPGTRLTVT.

Remarks on this clone: Other DNA sequences from this sample encode an identical CDR3 as well. This chain joins TRBV7-9 and TRBJ2-1, with unresolved D. Per germline, CDR1 SEHNR and CDR2 FQNEAQ (reference sequence). The CDR3 is 11 residues long. Trimming stripped 1 base from V and 6 bases from J, with 1 base between. Here the CDR3 DNA reads TGTGCCAGCAGCTTAGTCAATGAGCAGTTCTTC. Translated: CASSLVNEQFF.

The gene calls are TRBV4-1 and TRBJ1-1; D not resolved. This CDR3 spans 13 amino acids. V dropped 4 bases and J dropped 3 bases, with 9 bases sitting between them. Germline CDR1 is MGHRA and CDR2 is YSYEKL. The CDR3 loop is CASSPEADTEAFF. The CDR3 DNA follows: TGCGCCAGCAGCCCCGAGGCGGACACTGAAGCTTTCTTT.

The CDR3 region has the DNA TGTGCCAGCAGCGTCGCCGGGACAGGGCGCGAAAAACTGTTTTTT. This sequence encodes CASSVAGTGREKLFF. The genes are TRBV9 and TRBJ1-4; 9 bases match TRBD1. The ends lost 2 bases at V and 8 bases at J; junction bases unmatched: 7. CDR1 and CDR2 (germline): SGDLS, YYNGEE. The CDR3 covers 15 residues.

V usage is TRBV9 and J usage is TRBJ2-7, with 10 nucleotides matching TRBD2. This CDR3 has 13 residues. Trimming at V came to 3 bases and at J to 5 bases, leaving 2 bases not matched to a gene. CDR1 is SGDLS and CDR2 is YYNGEE in the germline V gene. The DNA of the CDR3 is TGTGCCAGCAGCGGGGGACTAGCGAACGAGCAGTACTTC. Protein product: CASSGGLANEQYF.

The chain uses TRBV9 and TRBJ1-2; TRBD1 is a possible D gene (5 bases). Germline CDR1 SGDLS, CDR2 YYNGEE. The CDR3 loop spans 13 amino acids. The V end lost 3 bases, the J end lost 8 bases, and 14 bases lay between the germline ends. CDR3 loop: CASSGPPRGGYTF. The CDR3, as DNA: TGTGCCAGCAGCGGCCCACCGAGGGGAGGCTACACCTTC.

The J gene is TRBJ2-7, the V gene TRBV29-1, with D possibly matching TRBD2 (6 bases). Trimming removed 6 bases at V and 2 bases at J, with 20 bases between. The germline CDR1 and CDR2 sequences are SQVTM and ANQGSEA. This CDR3 has 15 residues. In DNA form, the CDR3 reads TGCAGCGTGGCGGACTACCACCAGATAACCTACGAGCAGTACTTC. It encodes CSVADYHQITYEQYF.

V gene TRBV11-2 combines with J gene TRBJ2-7; D not certain. V shed 5 bases and J shed 0 bases, with 14 bases lying between them. Germline CDR1 reads SGHAT; CDR2 reads FQNNGV. CDR3 length: 15 amino acids. The CDR3 DNA follows: TGTGCCAGCAGCCAAGGAAAGGGATTCTCCTACGAGCAGTACTTC. Translating gives CASSQGKGFSYEQYF.

V is TRBV21-1 and J is TRBJ2-7; the table's D call TRBD1 went unverified against the DNA. TRBV21-1 is a known pseudogene. The CDR3 has 17 residues. The CDR3 nucleotides read TGTGCCAGCAGCAAAGCGCTTCTTTGGGGACAGGGATTCGAGCAGTACTTC. Translating gives CASSKALLWGQGFEQYF.

V usage is TRBV27 and J usage is TRBJ2-7; maybe TRBD1 (6 bases). Germline assignment: CDR1 MNHEY and CDR2 SMNVEV (reference sequence). The CDR3 runs to 13 residues. Trimming removed 10 bases at V and 1 base at J, with 14 bases between. DNA of the CDR3: TGTGCCACCCGGGACACCCGTTCCTACGAGCAGTACTTC. It codes for CATRDTRSYEQYF.

The V and J genes are TRBV6-1 and TRBJ1-4; no definite D call. V gave up 1 base and J gave up 6 bases, with 12 bases separating them. The CDR3 is 15 residues long. Germline V CDR1 and CDR2: MNHNS, SASEGT. CDR3 residues: CASSEEGLLDEKLFF. CDR3 in DNA: TGTGCCAGCAGTGAAGAGGGTTTACTGGATGAAAAACTGTTTTTT.

The chain has TRBV7-9 and TRBJ1-1; TRBD1 matches 9 bases. The CDR3 is 14 amino acids. With V trimmed by 5 bases and J by 3 bases, 4 bases remained unmatched. Germline loops: CDR1 SEHNR, CDR2 FQNEAQ (reference sequence). CDR3 sequence reads: CASSPRTGDTEAFF. The DNA for the CDR3 is TGTGCCAGCAGCCCCCGGACAGGGGACACTGAAGCTTTCTTT.

J is TRBJ1-1 and V is TRBV7-9; D uncertain. Germline values: CDR1 SEHNR, CDR2 FQNEAQ (reference sequence). CDR3 length: 12 residues. V lost 4 bases to trimming and J lost 5 bases, with 8 bases between them. Here the CDR3 DNA reads TGTGCCAGCAGCTCCAGCGGGACTGAAGCTTTCTTT. Its protein is CASSSSGTEAFF.

J is TRBJ1-5 and V is TRBV19; possible D gene TRBD1, 6 bases. V was trimmed by 6 bases and J by 6 bases, leaving 21 bases between them. CDR1 LNHDA and CDR2 SQIVND come from the germline V gene (reference sequence). The CDR3 is 16 amino acids. CDR3 sequence reads: CASSPLTGRVGQPQHF. Here the CDR3 DNA reads TGTGCCAGTAGCCCCCTCACAGGGAGGGTAGGTCAGCCCCAGCATTTT.

As concerns this clone: Other nucleotide sequences in the sample specify the same CDR3. The J gene is TRBJ2-1, the V gene TRBV9; D unresolved. V was pared by 0 bases and J by 5 bases, with 9 bases between. The germline CDR1 and CDR2 sequences are SGDLS and YYNGEE. This CDR3 has 14 residues. CDR3 bases: TGTGCCAGCAGCGTAGGTACCCGTGACAATGAGCAGTTCTTC. This translates into CASSVGTRDNEQFF. Full variable domain (missing parts from reference TRBV9 and TRBJ2-1): DSGVTQTPKHLITATGQRVTLRCSPRSGDLSVYWYQQSLDQGLQFLIQYYNGEERAKGNILERFSAQQFPDLHSELNLSSLELGDSALYFCASSVGTRDNEQFFGPGTRLTVL.

The V and J genes are TRBV6-1 and TRBJ1-1; D unclear. The V and J ends lost 3 bases and 0 bases respectively, with 14 bases between them. The CDR3 is 16 amino acids. CDR1 and CDR2 from the germline V gene are MNHNS and SASEGT. This CDR3 reads CASSDLVGRVNTEAFF. CDR3 nucleotide sequence: TGTGCCAGCAGTGATTTGGTAGGCAGAGTGAACACTGAAGCTTTCTTT.

J is TRBJ1-1 and V is TRBV10-3; possibly TRBD1 for D (5 bases). Trimming removed 10 bases from V and 1 base from J, with 22 bases in between. This CDR3 comprises 16 residues. Germline values: CDR1 ENHRY, CDR2 SYGVKD. The chain's CDR3 is CATFRAAGTSNTEAFF. The CDR3 DNA follows: TGTGCCACCTTTAGGGCCGCCGGGACGTCGAACACTGAAGCTTTCTTT.

This sequence joins TRBV10-3 and TRBJ1-1, with D maybe TRBD1 (5 bases). V gave up 11 bases and J gave up 0 bases, with 13 bases separating them. The V gene's germline CDR1 is ENHRY and CDR2 SYGVKD. The CDR3 contains 13 residues. The CDR3 DNA reads TGTGCCTCTAAGACAGCGGTGAACACTGAAGCTTTCTTT. Translating gives CASKTAVNTEAFF.

The chain employs TRBV11-2 and TRBJ1-1; 7 nucleotides agree with TRBD1. The germline gives CDR1 SGHAT, CDR2 FQNNGV. V gave up 4 bases and J gave up 0 bases; unmatched junction bases: 5. This CDR3 is 15 amino acids long. The CDR3 DNA reads as TGTGCCAGCAGCTCGGAGGGGGCCCTGAACACTGAAGCTTTCTTT. Residues: CASSSEGALNTEAFF.